The rows below give T cell receptor beta chains drawn from one sample of a study of CD8+CD57+ T cells in acquired aplastic anemia. TCRdb fed the reads into MiXCR, producing one record per CDR3 protein. Among 250,000 to 300,000 distinct CDR3 sequences listed, roughly half were seen once. Sequencing used sorted CD4+, CD8+, or CD8+CD57+ T cells (not recorded which) from PBMCs. The receptors originated from a human donor with severe aplastic anemia or a healthy control (not recorded which). The CDR3 runs from the conserved cysteine through the conserved F or W. The D gene is left open where the match is weak. Size tells how often a clone was seen (once, few, many) or the class of an expanded clone, and some rows leave it out.

>TRBV20-1|NA|NA|TRBJ2-7
CSAQDQGSSCEQDF
TGCAGTGCCCAAGATCAGGGGAGCTCCTGCGAGCAGGACTTC
>TRBV7-9|NA|NA|TRBJ2-5
CASSLRPGTQYF
TGTGCCAGCAGCCTAAGACCGGGGACCCAGTACTTC
>TRBV11-1|NA|NA|TRBJ1-2
CASSLAKGHVGGYTF
TGTGCCAGCAGCTTAGCTAAAGGACACGTTGGAGGCTACACCTTC
>TRBV30|TRBD1|NA|TRBJ1-1
CAWSVLLGTGHTFF
TGTGCCTGGAGTGTACTCCTCGGGACAGGGCATACTTTCTTT
>TRBV20-1|TRBD2|once|TRBJ2-5
CSARVAGEVQETQYF
TGCAGTGCTAGAGTAGCGGGAGAGGTACAAGAGACCCAGTACTTC
>TRBV25-1|TRBD1|NA|TRBJ2-3
CASTGQGVSADTQYF
TGTGCCAGCACCGGACAGGGGGTTAGTGCGGATACGCAGTATTTT
>TRBV5-1|NA|NA|TRBJ2-1
CASSRGSSELGSYNEQFF
TGCGCCAGCAGCCGCGGATCTAGCGAACTAGGCTCCTACAATGAGCAGTTCTTC
>TRBV7-9|NA|NA|TRBJ1-5
CASSLSTGSSNEQPQHF
TGTGCCAGCAGCTTAAGCACAGGGTCCTCTAATGAGCAGCCCCAGCATTTT
>TRBV5-1|NA|NA|TRBJ1-6
CASSLRGGDSPLHF
TGCGCCAGCAGCTTGCGGGGAGGGGATTCACCCCTCCACTTT
>TRBV5-1|TRBD2|many|TRBJ2-3
CASSLSGLASTDTQYF
TGCGCCAGCAGCTTGTCGGGACTAGCCAGCACAGATACGCAGTATTTT
>TRBV11-2|NA|NA|TRBJ2-5
CASSFVTEETQYF
TGTGCCAGCAGCTTTGTCACGGAAGAGACCCAGTACTTC
>TRBV5-1|TRBD2|NA|TRBJ2-3
CASSLAKLAGVGTDTQYF
TGCGCCAGCAGCTTGGCCAAACTAGCGGGGGTTGGCACAGATACGCAGTATTTT
>TRBV7-9|TRBD1|NA|TRBJ2-7
CAWSVSGGTSYEQYF
TGTGCCTGGAGTGTATCAGGGGGCACCTCCTACGAGCAGTACTTC
>TRBV5-1|TRBD2|NA|TRBJ2-7
CASSKQPGGYEQYF
TGCGCCAGCAGTAAACAGCCGGGGGGATACGAGCAGTACTTC
>TRBV12-3/TRBV12-4|TRBD1|many|TRBJ1-2
CASSLGQGVGYTF
TGTGCCAGCAGTTTGGGACAGGGAGTCGGCTACACCTTC
>TRBV7-9|TRBD2|NA|TRBJ2-1
CASSILAGEVNEQFF
TGTGCCAGCAGCATACTAGCGGGAGAAGTCAATGAGCAGTTCTTC
>TRBV7-6|NA|NA|TRBJ2-3
CASSPAWGGTDTQYF
TGTGCCAGCAGTCCTGCGTGGGGTGGCACAGATACGCAGTATTTT
>TRBV5-5|TRBD2|once|TRBJ2-3
CASSLRQGGDTQYF
TGTGCCAGCAGCTTGAGGCAGGGAGGGGATACGCAGTATTTT
>TRBV20-1|TRBD2|few|TRBJ2-1
CSASGGRAHNEQFF
TGCAGTGCTAGCGGCGGGAGGGCCCACAATGAGCAGTTCTTC
>TRBV7-2|NA|many|TRBJ2-7
CASSNQQGVEQYF
TGTGCCAGCAGCAACCAACAGGGAGTCGAGCAGTACTTC
>TRBV5-6|TRBD2|few|TRBJ2-7
CASSFPSGGNEQYF
TGTGCCAGCAGCTTCCCTAGCGGGGGAAACGAGCAGTACTTC
>TRBV10-3|NA|once|TRBJ1-5
CAISVPNQPQHF
TGTGCCATCAGTGTCCCCAATCAGCCCCAGCATTTT
>TRBV6-1|NA|many|TRBJ2-5
CASIQTQYF
TGTGCCAGCATTCAGACCCAGTACTTC
>TRBV24-1|TRBD1|NA|TRBJ2-5
CATSDPGQGLETQYF
TGTGCCACCAGTGACCCAGGACAGGGGTTGGAGACCCAGTACTTC
>TRBV7-9|NA|once|TRBJ2-2
CATQKQTLALNTGELFF
TGTGCCACCCAGAAACAGACACTAGCTTTGAACACCGGGGAGCTGTTTTTT
>TRBV20-1|TRBD1|NA|TRBJ2-6
CSALSDRGLTF
TGCAGTGCTTTGTCCGACAGGGGCCTGACTTTC
>TRBV29-1|NA|NA|TRBJ2-7
CSVTTVGYEQYF
TGCAGCGTCACGACAGTGGGATACGAGCAGTACTTC
>TRBV24-1|NA|NA|TRBJ1-5
CGGDSNQPQHF
TGTGGGGGGGATAGCAATCAGCCCCAGCATTTT